Listed below are T cell receptor beta chains from one sample, sequenced in a study of blood T cell repertoires in COVID-19. Sequenced by immunoSEQ multiplex PCR; TCRdb stores in-frame clones only, minus some. The table includes approximately 150,000 clones, about four fifths detected once. The sequenced sample was peripheral blood. The receptors were gathered from a human donor in a cohort sampled during active COVID-19. Both conserved end residues are part of each CDR3. The D gene is left open where the match is weak. Clone size is stated in some rows and not others, as once, few, many or a class when expanded.

V gene	clone size	CDR3 length	J gene	D gene	CDR3 DNA	CDR3 protein
TRBV4-2	NA	13	TRBJ2-7	NA	TGTGCCAGCAGCCCCCCCCTAAAGCTCGAGCAGTACTTC	CASSPPLKLEQYF
TRBV7-3	NA	16	TRBJ2-6	NA	TGTGCCAGCAGCACCCAGACAATATCTGGGGCCAACGTCCTGACTTTC	CASSTQTISGANVLTF
TRBV27	NA	17	TRBJ2-7	TRBD1	TGTGCCAGCAGTTTTAGTCCTATGGGACAGGCGACCTACGAGCAGTACTTC	CASSFSPMGQATYEQYF
TRBV25-1	NA	12	TRBJ1-5	TRBD1	TGTGCCACCGGGACAGACAATCAGGCCCAGCATTTT	CATGTDNQAQHF
TRBV28	NA	13	TRBJ2-7	NA	TGTGCCAGCACCTGGACTTCCTCTTGGGAGCAGTACTTC	CASTWTSSWEQYF
TRBV29-1	NA	14	TRBJ2-7	TRBD2	TGCAGCGTGAGCCTTGGGCGGGGGGCCTACGAGCAGTACTTC	CSVSLGRGAYEQYF
TRBV7-2	once	16	TRBJ2-7	TRBD2	TGTGCCAGCAGCCCCCCGGGACTAGCGGGAGGGTACGAGCAGTACTTC	CASSPPGLAGGYEQYF
TRBV7-8	NA	14	TRBJ2-5	TRBD1	TGTGCCAGCATCCTGGGACAGGGTCAAGAGACCCAGTACTTC	CASILGQGQETQYF
TRBV5-4	NA	17	TRBJ2-6	NA	TGTGCCAGCAGCTTGTACGGCAGGGCTTCTGGGGCCAACGTCCTGACTTTC	CASSLYGRASGANVLTF
TRBV13	NA	14	TRBJ2-7	NA	TGTGCCAGCAGCTACAACAGGGATTACTACGAGCAGTACTTC	CASSYNRDYYEQYF
TRBV18	NA	14	TRBJ1-4	TRBD1	TGTGCCAGCTCACCGATCGACAGGGGGCAAAAACTGTTTTTT	CASSPIDRGQKLFF
TRBV5-4	NA	13	TRBJ1-1	NA	TGTGCCAGCAGCTTTGCACAGAACACTGAAGCTTTCTTT	CASSFAQNTEAFF
TRBV19	many	17	TRBJ2-6	NA	TGTGCCAGTACTAGGACAGAGATTCTCTCTGGGGCCAACGTCCTGACTTTC	CASTRTEILSGANVLTF
TRBV19	NA	14	TRBJ1-3	NA	TGTGCCAGTAGTATAGAGTCCGCTGGAAACACCATATATTTT	CASSIESAGNTIYF
TRBV28	NA	12	TRBJ2-3	TRBD2	TGTGCCAGCGGCCAGCGGGATCGGGCGCAGTATTTT	CASGQRDRAQYF
TRBV6-2/TRBV6-3	NA	17	TRBJ2-1	TRBD1	TGTGCCAGCAGTTACAACAGGGGGTCGAGCTCCTACAATGAGCAGTTCTTC	CASSYNRGSSSYNEQFF
TRBV6-6	once	12	TRBJ1-4	NA	TGTGCCAGCAGTTCCTCTAATGAAAAACTGTTTTTT	CASSSSNEKLFF
TRBV19	NA	16	TRBJ2-4	TRBD1	TGTGCCAGTAGTACACCTGGGGCAGGGGGAGTACACATTCAGTACTTC	CASSTPGAGGVHIQYF
TRBV3-1/TRBV3-2	once	14	TRBJ1-2	TRBD1	TGTGCCAGCAGCCGCGGACAGGGGGACTATGGCTACACCTTC	CASSRGQGDYGYTF
TRBV4-3	NA	14	TRBJ1-4	NA	TGCGCCAGCAGCCAAGGTCAAACAGGTCAAAAACTGTTTTTT	CASSQGQTGQKLFF
TRBV6-1	once	15	TRBJ2-3	TRBD1	TGTGCCAGCAGTGAAGGACAGGGGGCGACAGATACGCAGTATTTT	CASSEGQGATDTQYF
TRBV3-1/TRBV3-2	once	15	TRBJ2-7	NA	TGTGCCAGCAGCCAAGCCGGTTTAGGCCTTCTAGTGCAGTACTTC	CASSQAGLGLLVQYF
TRBV4-3	NA	16	TRBJ2-7	TRBD1	TGCGCCAGCAGCCAAGATACGGGGACAGGGACCTACGAGCAGTACTTC	CASSQDTGTGTYEQYF
TRBV27	many	13	TRBJ2-7	NA	TGTGCCAGCAGTCTCAGGGACTCCTACGAGCAGTACTTC	CASSLRDSYEQYF
TRBV7-6	NA	13	TRBJ2-5	NA	TGTGCCAGCACTCCCAACCCCGGAGAGACCCAGTACTTC	CASTPNPGETQYF
TRBV7-7	once	18	TRBJ2-3	TRBD2	TGTGCCAGCAGCCCCGGGACTAGCGGAGATCCTAGCACAGATACGCAGTATTTT	CASSPGTSGDPSTDTQYF
TRBV6-5	NA	14	TRBJ2-5	NA	TGTGCCAGCAGCCCCCTCTGGCAAAAAGAGACCCAGTACTTC	CASSPLWQKETQYF
TRBV7-9	NA	14	TRBJ2-7	TRBD2	TGTGCCAGCAGCTTCACACTAGCGGGCTACGAGCAGTACTTC	CASSFTLAGYEQYF
TRBV29-1	NA	13	TRBJ2-7	NA	TGCAGCGTTGGTGGGAAGCAACGGGGGGAGCAGTACTTC	CSVGGKQRGEQYF
TRBV7-2	NA	13	TRBJ2-7	NA	TGTGCCAGCAGCTTACCCTACTCCTACGAGCAGTACTTC	CASSLPYSYEQYF
TRBV3-1/TRBV3-2	NA	14	TRBJ2-7	NA	TGTGCCAGCAGCCAAGATACCAGGGCCTACGAGCAGTACTTC	CASSQDTRAYEQYF
TRBV24-1	once	13	TRBJ2-5	TRBD2	TGTGCCACCAGTGACTTCGACGGGGAGGGCCAGTACTTC	CATSDFDGEGQYF